These 3 T cell receptor beta chains share one sample of origin, sequenced in a study of T cell responses to AZD1222 COVID-19 vaccine. TCRdb's copy holds only in-frame clones and misses some; the assay was immunoSEQ multiplex PCR. The sample lists about 83,000 clones, roughly 82% seen once, with roughly 8.7% in the top ten. The sample here was peripheral blood, taken on day 0 of AZD1222 vaccination. The receptors were sampled from an adult in good health.

The chain uses TRBV6-2 or TRBV6-3 and TRBJ1-5; the D gene is possibly TRBD1 (6 bases). Germline lookup yields CDR1 MNHEY and CDR2 SVGEGT. The V end lost 5 bases, the J end lost 0 bases, and 8 bases lay between the germline ends. The CDR3 contains 14 residues. The DNA for the CDR3 is TGTGCCAGCAGTAGGGGGGGTAGCAATCAGCCCCAGCATTTT. It encodes CASSRGGSNQPQHF.

This chain joins TRBV3-1 (or the pseudogene TRBV3-2) and TRBJ1-1; D not certain. Germline V gives CDR1 LGHDT, CDR2 YNNKEL (reference sequence). V was cut by 4 bases and J by 6 bases, with 12 bases left in between. This CDR3 spans 13 amino acids. Here the CDR3 reads CASSRALNAEAFF. CDR3 bases: TGTGCCAGCAGCCGGGCTCTAAACGCTGAAGCTTTCTTT.

This chain links TRBV7-3 with TRBJ1-1; D ambiguous. Germline loops: CDR1 SGHTA, CDR2 FQGTGA. The CDR3 length is 14 residues. Deletions cut 5 bases from V and 5 bases from J, with 15 bases between. CDR3 sequence reads: CASSPGFEGTEAFF. The CDR3 nucleotides are TGTGCCAGCAGCCCGGGTTTCGAGGGAACTGAAGCTTTCTTT. Variable domain in full (rest from reference TRBV7-3 and TRBJ1-1): GAGVSQTPSNKVTEKGKYVELRCDPISGHTALYWYRQSLGQGPEFLIYFQGTGAADDSGLPNDRFFAVRPEGSVSTLKIQRTERGDSAVYLCASSPGFEGTEAFFGQGTRLTVV.